A single sample gave rise to the 13 T cell receptor beta chains below, sequenced in a study of shared clonotypes between healthy human individuals. The data were produced by immunoSEQ multiplex PCR, yet TCRdb's version contains in-frame clones alone and is incomplete. The table shows roughly 700,000 clones, with about 74% occurring only once. Sequenced input: memory CD4+ T cells sorted from blood. Subset reported: CD45RA-negative fraction. These receptors all stem from a woman aged 30 to 39 in good health.

This clone was counted only a few times. V and J are TRBV10-1 and TRBJ2-3; 11 bases are a match to TRBD2. The germline CDR1 and CDR2 sequences are WNHNN and SYGVQD (reference sequence). The CDR3 sequence is 14 residues long. V gave up 6 bases and J gave up 6 bases; unmatched junction bases: 5. The CDR3 spells CASSLAGGGDTQYF. The CDR3 DNA follows: TGCGCCAGCAGCCTAGCGGGAGGTGGGGATACGCAGTATTTT.

This chain connects TRBV2 to TRBJ2-2; no firm D call. The CDR3 has 14 residues. V dropped 5 bases and J dropped 5 bases, with 12 bases sitting between them. CDR1 is SNHLY and CDR2 is FYNNEI in the germline V gene. Written as DNA, the CDR3 is TGTGCCAGCAGTCTCAATGGGGTAACCGGGGAGCTGTTTTTT. Its translation is CASSLNGVTGELFF.

The chain carries TRBV5-1 and TRBJ2-7; no definite D call. Germline V gene sequence: CDR1 SGHRS, CDR2 YFSETQ. This CDR3 spans 20 amino acids. Between the trimmed V and J ends, which lost 1 base and 6 bases, there was a span of 32 bases. The CDR3 loop is CASSLTMRTAATFKASEQYF. The DNA for the CDR3 is TGCGCCAGCAGCTTGACTATGCGGACCGCAGCGACTTTTAAAGCGAGCGAGCAGTACTTC.

The rearrangement joins TRBV5-5 to TRBJ2-1; D is unclear. Germline CDR1 is SGHKS and CDR2 is YYEKEE (reference sequence). The CDR3 extends over 15 amino acids. Trimming pared 6 bases from V and 5 bases from J, leaving 18 bases between. This chain's CDR3 is CASNLLAQSNNEQFF. The DNA of the CDR3 is TGTGCCAGCAACTTACTGGCCCAGTCAAACAATGAGCAGTTCTTC.

This clone was seen just once. This chain connects TRBV19 to TRBJ2-3; 12 bases map to TRBD1. This CDR3 has 16 amino acids. CDR1 is LNHDA and CDR2 is SQIVND in the germline V gene (reference sequence). The junction had 10 bases not matched to a gene; V was cut back by 7 bases and J by 5 bases. CDR3 sequence reads: CASTLPGQGAGDTQYF. Here the CDR3 DNA reads TGTGCCAGTACCCTACCGGGACAGGGGGCCGGAGATACGCAGTATTTT.

The table lists this clone with a few counts. The chain carries TRBV2 and TRBJ2-7; 8 bases line up with TRBD2. V shed 7 bases and J 4 bases; nucleotides not matched to a gene: 9. Germline CDR1 and CDR2: SNHLY and FYNNEI. This CDR3 is built from 14 residues. For the CDR3, the DNA is TGTGCCAGCATGCGATTGACTAGCGTTTACGAGCAGTACTTC. Amino acids: CASMRLTSVYEQYF. Full variable domain (missing parts from reference TRBV2 and TRBJ2-7): EPEVTQTPSHQVTQMGQEVILRCVPISNHLYFYWYRQILGQKVEFLVSFYNNEISEKSEIFDDQFSVERPDGSNFTLKIRSTKLEDSAMYFCASMRLTSVYEQYFGPGTRLTVT.

This clone has more than one count but fewer than ten. The rearrangement uses TRBV25-1 and TRBJ2-7, with 9 bases lining up with TRBD1. The CDR3 totals 12 residues. Unmatched junction bases numbered 0, after V lost 8 bases and J lost 1 base. From germline, CDR1 is MGHDK and CDR2 SYGVNS. This CDR3 reads CASGTGSYEQYF. CDR3 DNA sequence: TGTGCCAGCGGGACAGGGTCCTACGAGCAGTACTTC.

The chain joins TRBV27 to TRBJ1-5, with D tentatively TRBD1 (6 bases). The V gene's germline CDR1 is MNHEY and CDR2 SMNVEV (reference sequence). Trimming removed 2 bases from V and 6 bases from J, with 14 bases in between. The CDR3 runs to 15 residues. CDR3 nucleotides: TGTGCCAGCAGTTTAACTTTGGGGGCTAGTCAGCCCCAGCATTTT. Amino acid sequence: CASSLTLGASQPQHF.

This clone was seen only once. The chain combines TRBV11-3 with TRBJ2-5, with 14 positions matching TRBD2. Per germline, CDR1 SGHNT and CDR2 YENEEA. The trim removed 1 base at V and 2 bases at J, leaving 3 bases unmatched. CDR3 length: 17 residues. CDR3 in amino acids: CASSLGLAGGIQETQYF. Here the CDR3 DNA reads TGTGCCAGCAGCTTAGGACTAGCGGGAGGGATTCAAGAGACCCAGTACTTC.

This CDR3 reads CASSLFGRDVRQPQHF. The DNA of the CDR3 is TGTGCCAGCAGTTTATTTGGACGGGACGTCCGGCAGCCCCAGCATTTT. The chain carries TRBV28 and TRBJ1-5; D may be TRBD1 (5 bases). Between the trimmed V and J ends, which lost 1 base and 7 bases, there was a span of 17 bases. The CDR3 runs 16 residues. CDR1 and CDR2 (germline): MDHEN, SYDVKM.

This chain connects TRBV28 to TRBJ1-1; D not resolved. The V and J ends lost 8 bases and 1 base respectively, with 14 bases between them. The CDR3 has 14 residues. Germline V gives CDR1 MDHEN, CDR2 SYDVKM. CDR3 region: CASSLLGKNTEAFF. CDR3 nucleotides: TGTGCCAGCTCGTTGTTGGGGAAGAACACTGAAGCTTTCTTT.

V usage is TRBV5-8 and J usage is TRBJ1-3; D call uncertain. This CDR3 is 14 amino acids long. Germline CDR1 SGHTS, CDR2 YDEGEE. Trimming pared 2 bases from V and 0 bases from J, leaving 6 bases between. In DNA, the CDR3 is TGTGCCAGCAGCTTAAAGTTCTCTGGAAACACCATATATTTT. It translates to CASSLKFSGNTIYF.

This sequence joins TRBV6-6 and TRBJ2-5, with 8 bases that match TRBD1. This CDR3 region has 16 residues. The V gene end was trimmed by 5 bases and the J gene end by 2 bases; junction bases not matched to a gene: 10. Germline CDR1 reads MNHNY; CDR2 reads SVGAGI (reference sequence). The CDR3 coding sequence is TGTGCCAGCAGTCCCCTCCGGACAGGGTTACAAGAGACCCAGTACTTC. It translates to CASSPLRTGLQETQYF.